The source of this T cell receptor (beta chain) is a study of blood T cells in healthy people across ages. Looking at the study overall: Capture by template switching was about one barcoded beta molecule per two T cells.

The CDR3 is 17 residues long. The V and J ends lost 1 base and 1 base respectively, with 16 bases between them. CDR1 is LNHNV, CDR2 YYDKDF, per germline (reference sequence). With respect to this clonotype: Its target is not known.

Study-wide findings and caveats: With naive T cell percentage, TCR beta diversity showed a strong correlation.

Every sample had a minimum of 6.5 million PBMCs isolated. A second PCR, run for about 7 to 11 cycles, used a sample-barcoded 5' primer plus a J-beta primer mix. TCRdb redid the calling of the 5' RACE reads with MiXCR, one entry per CDR3 protein. The table records 450,000 to 600,000 distinct CDR3 sequences, roughly a quarter of them present only once. This sample also belongs to another study, concerning T cells of mothers and their children.

What was sequenced was blood. This TCR was recovered from a boy between 2 and 10 years old in good health. This chain uses TRBV15 with TRBJ2-5, with a tentative D call TRBD1 (5 bases). The CDR3 sequence is CATSRAGPAQGQETQYF. The CDR3 region has the DNA TGTGCCACCAGCAGAGCTGGGCCAGCTCAGGGCCAAGAGACCCAGTACTTC. The entire variable domain, with the rest obtained from reference TRBV15 and TRBJ2-5, is as follows: DAMVIQNPRYQVTQFGKPVTLSCSQTLNHNVMYWYQQKSSQAPKLLFHYYDKDFNNEADTPDNFQSRRPNTSFCFLDIRSPGLGDTAMYLCATSRAGPAQGQETQYFGPGTRLLVL.